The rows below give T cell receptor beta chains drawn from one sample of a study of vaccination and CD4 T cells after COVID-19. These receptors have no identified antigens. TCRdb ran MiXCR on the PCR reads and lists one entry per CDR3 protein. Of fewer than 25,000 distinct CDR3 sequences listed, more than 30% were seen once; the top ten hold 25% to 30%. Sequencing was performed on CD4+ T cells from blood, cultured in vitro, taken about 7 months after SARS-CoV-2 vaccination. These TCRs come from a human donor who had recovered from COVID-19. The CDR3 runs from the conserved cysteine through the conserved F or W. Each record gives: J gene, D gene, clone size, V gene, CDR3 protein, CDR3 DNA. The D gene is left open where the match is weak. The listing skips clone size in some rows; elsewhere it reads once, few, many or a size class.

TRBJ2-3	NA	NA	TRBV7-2	CASSLAADTQYF	TGTGCCAGCAGCTTAGCCGCAGATACGCAGTATTTT
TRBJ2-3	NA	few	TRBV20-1	CSARGVKGGHTRDTQYF	TGCAGTGCTAGAGGGGTAAAGGGGGGACACACGAGGGATACGCAGTATTTT
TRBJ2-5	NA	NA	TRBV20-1	CSAATESETQYF	TGCAGTGCGGCTACCGAGAGTGAGACCCAGTACTTC
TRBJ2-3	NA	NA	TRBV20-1	CSANPWRGASTDTQYF	TGCAGTGCTAACCCCTGGCGGGGCGCTAGCACAGATACGCAGTATTTT
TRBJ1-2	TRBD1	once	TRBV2	CASSRGDHGYTF	TGTGCCAGCAGCAGGGGGGATCATGGCTACACCTTC
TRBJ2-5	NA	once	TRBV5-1	CASSSPTGSRTQYF	TGCGCCAGCAGCTCCCCAACAGGGTCACGGACCCAGTACTTC
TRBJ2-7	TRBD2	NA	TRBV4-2	CASSRPGLGTIEQYF	TGTGCCAGCAGCCGTCCGGGACTAGGTACGATCGAGCAGTACTTC
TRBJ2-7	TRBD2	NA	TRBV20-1	CSAAWGTRTGEQYF	TGCAGTGCTGCGTGGGGGACTAGAACCGGCGAGCAGTACTTC
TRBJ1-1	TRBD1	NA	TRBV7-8	CASSSVGQGKAFF	TGTGCCAGCAGCTCTGTTGGACAGGGCAAAGCTTTCTTT
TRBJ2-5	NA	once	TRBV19	CASSAEVVQYF	TGTGCCAGTAGTGCCGAGGTTGTCCAGTACTTC
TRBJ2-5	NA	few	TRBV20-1	CSSSYQQETQYF	TGCAGTTCCAGTTACCAACAAGAGACCCAGTACTTC
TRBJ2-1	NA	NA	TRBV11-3	CASEMSSYNEQFF	TGTGCCAGCGAGATGAGCTCCTACAATGAGCAGTTCTTC
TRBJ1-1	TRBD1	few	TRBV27	CASSSTTGRFDTEAFF	TGTGCCAGCAGTTCCACGACAGGGAGGTTTGACACTGAAGCTTTCTTT
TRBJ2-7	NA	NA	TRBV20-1	CSARFYNEQYF	TGCAGTGCTAGGTTCTACAATGAGCAGTACTTC
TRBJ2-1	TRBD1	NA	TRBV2	CASRDSWYNEQFF	TGTGCCAGTAGGGACAGCTGGTACAATGAGCAGTTCTTC
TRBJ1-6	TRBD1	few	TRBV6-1	CASSPLQGAGNSPLHF	TGTGCCAGCAGCCCACTACAGGGGGCAGGGAATTCACCCCTCCACTTT
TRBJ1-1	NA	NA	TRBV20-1	CSARAGAGEAFF	TGCAGTGCTAGAGCGGGGGCTGGTGAAGCTTTCTTT
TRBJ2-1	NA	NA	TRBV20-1	CSARLPGVAYNEQFF	TGCAGTGCTAGACTCCCGGGGGTCGCCTACAATGAGCAGTTCTTC
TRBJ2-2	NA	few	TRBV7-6	CASSTSRGSGELFF	TGTGCCAGCAGCACCTCCAGGGGATCCGGGGAGCTGTTTTTT
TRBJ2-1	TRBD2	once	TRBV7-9	CAGAGGTWGNEQFF	TGTGCCGGCGCGGGGGGGACCTGGGGGAATGAGCAGTTCTTC
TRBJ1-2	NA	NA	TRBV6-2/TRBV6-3	CASMSSLLRANYGYTF	TGTGCCAGCATGTCATCTTTGCTCCGAGCTAACTATGGCTACACCTTC